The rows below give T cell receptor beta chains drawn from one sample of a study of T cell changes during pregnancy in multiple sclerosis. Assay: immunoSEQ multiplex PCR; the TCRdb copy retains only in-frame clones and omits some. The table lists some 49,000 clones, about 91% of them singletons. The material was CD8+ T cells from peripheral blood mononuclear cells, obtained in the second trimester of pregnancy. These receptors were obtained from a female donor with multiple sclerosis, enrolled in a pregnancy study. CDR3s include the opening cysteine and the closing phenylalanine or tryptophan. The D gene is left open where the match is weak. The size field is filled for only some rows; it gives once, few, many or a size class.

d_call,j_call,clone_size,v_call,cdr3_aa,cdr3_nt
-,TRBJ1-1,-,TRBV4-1,CASSQDEGLNEAFF,TGCGCCAGCAGCCAAGATGAGGGATTAAACGAAGCTTTCTTT
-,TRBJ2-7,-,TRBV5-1,CASSLNSLRYEQYF,TGCGCCAGCAGCTTGAACAGCCTTCGCTACGAGCAGTACTTC
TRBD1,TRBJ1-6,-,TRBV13,CASGQGDNSPLHF,TGTGCCAGCGGACAGGGTGATAATTCACCCCTCCACTTT
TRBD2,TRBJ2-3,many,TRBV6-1,CASSRLAGETDTQYF,TGTGCCAGCAGCCGACTAGCGGGGGAAACAGATACGCAGTATTTT
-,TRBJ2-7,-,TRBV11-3,CASSPSPASIHEQYF,TGTGCCAGCAGCCCCTCCCCGGCTAGCATCCACGAGCAGTACTTC
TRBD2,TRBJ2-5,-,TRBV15,CATSRDIASGGVTQETQYF,TGTGCCACCAGCAGAGACATCGCTAGCGGGGGAGTGACCCAAGAGACCCAGTACTTC
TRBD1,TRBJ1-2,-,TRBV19,CASTTGAWGCTF,TGTGCCAGTACGACAGGGGCCTGGGGATGTACCTTC
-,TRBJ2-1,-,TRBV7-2,CASTPGLGQFF,TGTGCCAGCACCCCCGGGTTAGGGCAGTTCTTC
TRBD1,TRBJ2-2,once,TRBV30,CAWKGATGELFF,TGTGCCTGGAAGGGGGCGACCGGGGAGCTGTTTTTT
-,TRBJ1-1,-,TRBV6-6,CASRTGGGTEAFF,TGTGCCAGCCGGACGGGGGGCGGCACTGAAGCTTTCTTT
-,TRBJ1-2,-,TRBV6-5,CASSYTGGSSGYTF,TGTGCCAGCAGTTACACGGGGGGCTCGAGTGGCTACACCTTC
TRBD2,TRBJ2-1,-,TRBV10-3,CAASPWRGVDNEQFF,TGTGCCGCCAGCCCATGGCGGGGGGTTGACAATGAGCAGTTCTTC
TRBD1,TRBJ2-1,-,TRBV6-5,CASSQDRAYEQFF,TGTGCCAGCAGTCAGGACAGGGCATATGAGCAGTTCTTC
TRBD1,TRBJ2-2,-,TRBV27,CASSPTTGVGPGELFF,TGTGCCAGCAGTCCTACCACAGGGGTAGGGCCCGGGGAGCTGTTTTTT
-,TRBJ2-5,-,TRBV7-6,CASSLWLAPQETQYF,TGTGCCAGCAGCTTGTGGTTAGCGCCACAAGAGACCCAGTACTTC
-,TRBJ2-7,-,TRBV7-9,CASSWDTGGHEQYF,TGTGCCAGCAGCTGGGATACAGGCGGACACGAGCAGTACTTC
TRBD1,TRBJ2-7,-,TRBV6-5,CASSYGQGNYEQYF,TGTGCCAGCAGTTACGGACAGGGGAACTACGAGCAGTACTTC
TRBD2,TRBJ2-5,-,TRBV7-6,CASTRLAAPRETQYF,TGTGCCAGCACTAGACTAGCGGCCCCCCGAGAGACCCAGTACTTC
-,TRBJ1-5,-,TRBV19,CASIWGSGGSHQPQHF,TGTGCCAGTATTTGGGGCTCCGGCGGATCACATCAGCCCCAGCATTTT
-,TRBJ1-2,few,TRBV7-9,CASSARSNYGYTF,TGTGCCAGCAGCGCCAGAAGTAACTATGGCTACACCTTC
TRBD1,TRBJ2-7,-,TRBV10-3,CAISEHAGGYEQYF,TGTGCCATCAGTGAGCACGCAGGGGGCTACGAGCAGTACTTC
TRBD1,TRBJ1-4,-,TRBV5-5,CASSLEGQGVEKLFF,TGTGCCAGCAGCTTGGAGGGACAGGGGGTTGAAAAACTGTTTTTT
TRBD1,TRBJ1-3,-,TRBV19,CASRNRGPNTIYF,TGTGCCAGTAGGAACAGGGGGCCAAACACCATATATTTT
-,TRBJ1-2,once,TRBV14,CASNHPGNGYTF,TGTGCCAGCAACCACCCAGGCAACGGCTACACCTTC
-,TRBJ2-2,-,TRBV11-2,CASSSRPAGIGELFF,TGTGCCAGCAGTTCCCGTCCCGCCGGGATCGGGGAGCTGTTTTTT
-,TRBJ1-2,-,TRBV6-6,CASSHEVVFTF,TGTGCCAGCAGCCACGAGGTGGTTTTCACCTTC
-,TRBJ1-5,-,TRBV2,CASSLSSEYNQPQHF,TGTGCCAGCAGTCTATCTAGCGAGTACAATCAGCCCCAGCATTTT
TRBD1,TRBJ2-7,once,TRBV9,CASSPGQGAYEQYF,TGTGCCAGCAGCCCTGGACAGGGGGCCTACGAGCAGTACTTC
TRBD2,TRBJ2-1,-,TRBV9,CASSVGAGRYNEQFF,TGTGCCAGCAGCGTAGGAGCGGGGCGCTACAATGAGCAGTTCTTC